The T cell receptor beta chain described here comes from a study of blood T cell repertoires in COVID-19. Overall study: Collection of acute and convalescent COVID-19 samples took place in the United States, Italy and Spain. PBMCs, B-cell-depleted T cells, or T cells provided the cDNA or gDNA that made up the material.

Original processing notes: Reference gene primer amplification yielded estimated nucleated cell counts. TCRdb's table, derived via immunoSEQ multiplex PCR, lists solely in-frame clones and lacks some. V, J and clone size reflect that table, while D and trimming were determined from the DNA. The sample includes around 180,000 clones, around 89% seen only once; the top ten take around 4%. The germline V gene encodes CDR1 MNHEY and CDR2 SMNVEV (reference sequence). Trimming cost V 3 bases and J 5 bases; bases outside gene matches: 6. This CDR3 has 15 amino acids. This chain uses TRBV27 with TRBJ2-3; 9 bases match TRBD2. This TCR was recovered from a woman younger than 45 with acute or convalescent COVID-19. Sequencing was carried out using peripheral blood. The CDR3 loop is CASSFGGRARDTQYF. Written as DNA, the CDR3 is TGTGCCAGCAGTTTCGGCGGGAGGGCCAGAGATACGCAGTATTTT.